These 26 T cell receptor beta chains were all obtained from the same sample, sequenced in a study of T cell changes during pregnancy in multiple sclerosis. TCRdb's table, derived via immunoSEQ multiplex PCR, lists solely in-frame clones and lacks some. Of about 80,000 clones in the sample, 90% to 95% are singletons; the top ten hold over 1.3%. Sequences were derived from peripheral blood, sampled before pregnancy. The receptors were gathered from a female donor with multiple sclerosis, enrolled in a pregnancy study.

This rearrangement joins TRBV6-1 to TRBJ2-1; 10 bases line up with TRBD1. CDR3 length equals 16 residues. CDR1 MNHNS and CDR2 SASEGT come from the germline V gene. Trimming cost V 2 bases and J 6 bases; bases outside gene matches: 7. CDR3 sequence: CASSEWTGGRGNEQFF. DNA of the CDR3: TGTGCCAGCAGTGAATGGACAGGGGGAAGGGGCAATGAGCAGTTCTTC.

The chain couples TRBV7-3 to TRBJ2-1, with 9 bases matching TRBD2. Trimming cost V 2 bases and J 5 bases; bases outside gene matches: 1. Germline loops: CDR1 SGHTA, CDR2 FQGTGA. There are 14 residues in the CDR3. In nucleotides, the CDR3 is TGTGCCAGCAGCTTATTAGCGGGGGACAATGAGCAGTTCTTC. As protein: CASSLLAGDNEQFF.

The chain links TRBV10-2 to TRBJ1-6; 8 nucleotides align to TRBD1. The CDR3 extends over 14 amino acids. V was clipped by 6 bases and J by 6 bases; unmatched bases: 4. Germline-derived CDR1 and CDR2 are WSHSY and SAAADI. This CDR3 is CASSSDRANSPLHF. As DNA, the CDR3 is TGCGCCAGCAGCTCGGACAGGGCTAATTCACCCCTCCACTTT.

This chain links TRBV30 with TRBJ1-5; D is undetermined. This CDR3 has 14 amino acids. Trimming took 2 bases from V and 2 from J, leaving 10 bases between them. Looked up from germline, CDR1 is GTSNPN and CDR2 is SVGIG (reference sequence). CDR3 bases: TGTGCCTGGAGTCTAAACGTCGGCAATCAGCCCCAGCATTTT. Protein: CAWSLNVGNQPQHF. The full variable domain, its missing parts supplied by reference TRBV30 and TRBJ1-5, is SQTIHQWPATLVQPVGSPLSLECTVEGTSNPNLYWYRQAAGRGLQLLFYSVGIGQISSEVPQNLSASRPQDRQFILSSKKLLLSDSGFYLCAWSLNVGNQPQHFGDGTRLSIL.

This chain links TRBV14 with TRBJ2-1, with D tentatively TRBD2 (6 bases). Trimming cost V 4 bases and J 5 bases, with 12 bases left between them. The CDR3 totals 14 residues. Germline lookup yields CDR1 SGHDN and CDR2 FVKESK. CDR3 DNA: TGTGCCAGCAGCCCGTGGGCTAGCGACAATGAGCAGTTCTTC. Protein: CASSPWASDNEQFF.

The gene calls are TRBV21-1 and TRBJ2-7; the table's TRBD2 call for D was not verified on the DNA. TRBV21-1 is marked as a pseudogene. The CDR3 length is 12 residues. The chain's CDR3 is CASSFNGEHRYF. The CDR3 DNA reads as TGTGCCAGCAGTTTCAACGGGGAGCATCGGTACTTC.

This chain joins TRBV9 and TRBJ2-1; 10 bases agree with TRBD2. The CDR3 is 18 residues long. J was trimmed by 0 bases and V by 0 bases; bases with no gene match: 6. Germline V gives CDR1 SGDLS, CDR2 YYNGEE. DNA of the CDR3: TGTGCCAGCAGCGTAGAGCTAGCGGGGGTGAGCTCCTACAATGAGCAGTTCTTC. Translation gives CASSVELAGVSSYNEQFF.

This chain uses TRBV7-6 with TRBJ1-6; D remains ambiguous. This CDR3 contains 20 residues. The V and J ends lost 2 bases and 0 bases respectively, with 20 bases between them. The germline V gene encodes CDR1 SGHVS and CDR2 FNYEAQ. In DNA form, the CDR3 reads TGTGCCAGCAGCTTAAGGGCCGCGGGGTACGGTAGCTCCTATAATTCACCCCTCCACTTT. Protein sequence: CASSLRAAGYGSSYNSPLHF.

The rearrangement joins TRBV5-1 to TRBJ2-7, with D uncertain. The CDR3 loop spans 13 amino acids. Looked up from germline, CDR1 is SGHRS and CDR2 is YFSETQ. Trimming shortened V by 1 base and J by 3 bases, and 8 bases separated the two germline ends. In DNA form, the CDR3 reads TGCGCCAGCAGCTTGAACGCAGACTACGAGCAGTACTTC. Translating it yields CASSLNADYEQYF.

The sample holds a few counts of this clone. The chain recombines TRBV7-8 with TRBJ1-1; D possibly corresponds to TRBD1 (5 bases). CDR3 length: 12 amino acids. The germline gives CDR1 SGHVS, CDR2 FQNEAQ. Trimming pared 5 bases from V and 7 bases from J, leaving 11 bases between. The CDR3 protein is CASSPATVEAFF. Here the CDR3 DNA reads TGTGCCAGCAGCCCGGCGACAGTTGAAGCTTTCTTT.

V is TRBV7-2 and J is TRBJ2-5, with 10 bases matching TRBD2. CDR3 size: 15 residues. Germline CDR1 SGHTA, CDR2 FQGNSA. V trimming: 5 bases; J trimming: 4 bases; junction bases outside the gene matches: 7. CDR3 nucleotides: TGTGCCAGCAGCCTGGGTCTAGCGGGGGCAGAGACCCAGTACTTC. Translated: CASSLGLAGAETQYF.

This rearrangement joins TRBV9 to TRBJ2-3, with D unclear. Trimming cost V 0 bases and J 2 bases, with 7 bases left between them. The CDR3 loop spans 14 amino acids. From germline, CDR1 is SGDLS and CDR2 YYNGEE. CDR3 protein: CASSVGQNTDTQYF. CDR3 sequence (DNA): TGTGCCAGCAGCGTAGGGCAGAACACAGATACGCAGTATTTT.

Note on this clone: The same CDR3 also results from other DNA sequences found in this sample. This sequence joins TRBV5-1 and TRBJ2-7; D perhaps matches TRBD1 (5 bases). Trimming pared 0 bases from V and 3 bases from J, leaving 7 bases between. Per germline, CDR1 SGHRS and CDR2 YFSETQ. This CDR3 spans 13 amino acids. The CDR3 coding sequence is TGCGCCAGCAGCTTGGAGGGGCGCTACGAGCAGTACTTC. Protein sequence: CASSLEGRYEQYF.

This chain uses TRBV5-1 with TRBJ1-4, with D tentatively TRBD1 (5 bases). The CDR3 is made up of 13 amino acids. Germline V lookup: CDR1 SGHRS, CDR2 YFSETQ. V was shortened by 2 bases and J by 4 bases, with 6 bases between the two germline ends. The CDR3 DNA follows: TGCGCCAGCAGCTTCGGGGGTAATGAAAAACTGTTTTTT. Amino acids: CASSFGGNEKLFF. Filled out from reference TRBV5-1 and TRBJ1-4, the complete variable domain reads KAGVTQTPRYLIKTRGQQVTLSCSPISGHRSVSWYQQTPGQGLQFLFEYFSETQRNKGNFPGRFSGRQFSNSRSEMNVSTLELGDSALYLCASSFGGNEKLFFGSGTQLSVL.

This rearrangement joins TRBV4-1 to TRBJ1-1, with D possibly being TRBD1 (5 bases). The CDR3 covers 18 residues. Trimming stripped 2 bases from V and 2 bases from J, with 21 bases between. Germline V CDR1 and CDR2: MGHRA, YSYEKL. Here the CDR3 reads CASSQPAGSLSKNTEAFF. The CDR3 bases are TGCGCCAGCAGCCAACCTGCAGGGTCGTTGTCCAAAAACACTGAAGCTTTCTTT.

This clone was found a few times. CDR3 DNA: TGTGCCAGCAGTTTGGCAGGGATTAGTAATGAGCAGTTCTTC. Amino acid sequence: CASSLAGISNEQFF. The rearrangement uses TRBV6-4 and TRBJ2-1; possibly TRBD1 for D (5 bases). Germline assignment: CDR1 MRHNA and CDR2 SNTAGT. This CDR3 comprises 14 residues. V was clipped by 5 bases and J by 7 bases, with 15 bases between them.

This sequence joins TRBV5-5 and TRBJ1-1; D ambiguous. The CDR3 is 14 amino acids. The germline V gene encodes CDR1 SGHKS and CDR2 YYEKEE (reference sequence). V was shortened by 2 bases and J by 2 bases, with 10 bases between the two germline ends. This CDR3 reads CASSFDGFNTEAFF. The CDR3 nucleotides read TGTGCCAGCAGCTTCGACGGGTTTAACACTGAAGCTTTCTTT.

The chain is built from TRBV19 and TRBJ2-6; D is undetermined. V was trimmed by 5 bases and J by 0 bases, leaving 5 bases between them. The CDR3 contains 14 residues. Germline V gene lookup returns CDR1 LNHDA and CDR2 SQIVND (reference sequence). CDR3 in amino acids: CASSSGSGANVLTF. The CDR3 nucleotides are TGTGCCAGTAGTTCCGGCTCTGGGGCCAACGTCCTGACTTTC.

The chain carries TRBV7-6 and TRBJ2-7; TRBD2 agrees at 8 bases. Trimming at V came to 5 bases and at J to 0 bases, leaving 6 bases not matched to a gene. Per the germline V gene, CDR1 is SGHVS and CDR2 is FNYEAQ. This CDR3 is 15 amino acids long. The CDR3, as DNA: TGTGCCAGCAGCCCAAGCGGGGGATACTCCTACGAGCAGTACTTC. Amino acid sequence: CASSPSGGYSYEQYF. Supplemented by reference TRBV7-6 and TRBJ2-7, the full variable domain reads GAGVSQSPRYKVTKRGQDVALRCDPISGHVSLYWYRQALGQGPEFLTYFNYEAQQDKSGLPNDRFSAERPEGSISTLTIQRTEQRDSAMYRCASSPSGGYSYEQYFGPGTRLTVT.

This clone showed up many times. The CDR3 bases are TGTGCCAGCAGCCAAGGCTTAGGGACAAACTATGGCTACACCTTC. The encoded protein is CASSQGLGTNYGYTF. The V call is TRBV4-2, the J call TRBJ1-2, with D perhaps matching TRBD1 (6 bases). CDR3 size: 15 residues. From germline, CDR1 is LGHNA and CDR2 YNFKEQ. The germline V and J ends were trimmed by 1 base and 2 bases, with 11 bases remaining between them.

This chain connects TRBV19 to TRBJ1-2, with TRBD1 matching 7 bases. The CDR3 has 17 amino acids. Trimming took 3 bases from V and 0 from J; bases not matched to a gene: 10. Germline CDR1 reads LNHDA; CDR2 reads SQIVND (reference sequence). Here the CDR3 DNA reads TGTGCCAGTAGTATTCTACCGGGGACAGATGCTAACTATGGCTACACCTTC. It encodes CASSILPGTDANYGYTF.

This clone was seen just once. The chain combines TRBV6-1 with TRBJ1-5, with 11 bases matching TRBD1. The CDR3 is 16 amino acids. Germline V gives CDR1 MNHNS, CDR2 SASEGT. V shed 4 bases and J 5 bases; nucleotides not matched to a gene: 7. CDR3 amino acids: CASSGYRGQGDQPQHF. CDR3 nucleotide sequence: TGTGCCAGCAGTGGATATAGGGGACAGGGGGATCAGCCCCAGCATTTT.

DNA of the CDR3: TGTGCCAGCTCACACTACGACGGGGATAGGGGCTACACCTTC. Protein product: CASSHYDGDRGYTF. V usage is TRBV18 and J usage is TRBJ1-2; D remains ambiguous. CDR1 is KGHSH, CDR2 LQKENI, per germline. The germline V and J ends were trimmed by 4 bases and 8 bases, with 17 bases remaining between them. CDR3 size: 14 residues. Full variable domain (remainder filled in from reference TRBV18 and TRBJ1-2): NAGVMQNPRHLVRRRGQEARLRCSPMKGHSHVYWYRQLPEEGLKFMVYLQKENIIDESGMPKERFSAEFPKEGPSILRIQQVVRGDSAAYFCASSHYDGDRGYTFGSGTRLTVV.

The gene calls are TRBV28 and TRBJ1-2; no firm D call. The ends were cut back, 5 bases at V and 5 bases at J, with 12 bases in the middle. Germline CDR1 is MDHEN and CDR2 is SYDVKM. The CDR3 is 13 amino acids. CDR3 protein: CASSSSGFYGYTF. The CDR3 coding sequence is TGTGCCAGCAGTAGCTCGGGTTTTTATGGCTACACCTTC.

The chain couples TRBV19 to TRBJ1-1; TRBD1 aligns across 7 bases. Germline V lookup: CDR1 LNHDA, CDR2 SQIVND (reference sequence). The CDR3 consists of 14 residues. V lost 5 bases to trimming and J lost 5 bases; unmatched junction nucleotides: 8. The CDR3 reads CASSVGTDGTEAFF. CDR3 DNA sequence: TGTGCCAGTAGTGTTGGGACAGACGGAACTGAAGCTTTCTTT.

The rearrangement joins TRBV9 to TRBJ2-7; maybe TRBD2 (6 bases). From germline, CDR1 is SGDLS and CDR2 YYNGEE. V shed 0 bases and J shed 2 bases, with 12 bases lying between them. The CDR3 spans 15 residues. In nucleotides, the CDR3 is TGTGCCAGCAGCGTAGAGGCGGGACGAACCTACGAGCAGTACTTC. As protein: CASSVEAGRTYEQYF.